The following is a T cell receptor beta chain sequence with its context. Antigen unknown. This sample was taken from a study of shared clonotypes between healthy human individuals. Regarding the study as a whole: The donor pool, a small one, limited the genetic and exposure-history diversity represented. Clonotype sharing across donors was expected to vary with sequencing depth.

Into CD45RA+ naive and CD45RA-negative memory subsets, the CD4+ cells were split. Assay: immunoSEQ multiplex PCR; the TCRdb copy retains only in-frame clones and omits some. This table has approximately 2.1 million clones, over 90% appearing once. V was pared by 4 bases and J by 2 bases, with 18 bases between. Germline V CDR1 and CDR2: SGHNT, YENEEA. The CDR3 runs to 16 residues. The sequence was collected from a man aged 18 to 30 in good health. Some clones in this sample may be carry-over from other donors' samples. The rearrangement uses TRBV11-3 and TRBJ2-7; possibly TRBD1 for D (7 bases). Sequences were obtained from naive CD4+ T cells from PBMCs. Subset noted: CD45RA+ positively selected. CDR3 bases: TGTGCCAGCAGCTCCGGGAGACAGGGCATCCCCTACGAGCAGTACTTC. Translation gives CASSSGRQGIPYEQYF. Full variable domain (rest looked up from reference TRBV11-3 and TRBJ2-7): EAGVVQSPRYKIIEKKQPVAFWCNPISGHNTLYWYLQNLGQGPELLIRYENEEAVDDSQLPKDRFSAERLKGVDSTLKIQPAELGDSAVYLCASSSGRQGIPYEQYFGPGTRLTVT.